The table lists the clone carrying this T cell receptor beta chain with a count of one. Its antigen is unknown. Patients with ophthalmopathy all had a Clinical Activity Score of at least 3, a NOSPECS grade of at least 4 and duration under 3 months. Germline CDR1 reads SGHRS; CDR2 reads YFSETQ. Trimming cost V 0 bases and J 5 bases; bases outside gene matches: 6. There are 15 residues in the CDR3. This sample was taken from a study of T cells in Graves' hyperthyroidism and ophthalmopathy. Study-wide results and limits: The model predicted ophthalmopathy a median around 6 months before onset. Separation of ophthalmopathy from stable hyperthyroidism was achieved by a 13 V-J model. Expanded thyroid clonotypes (above 0.001) were mostly also found in blood.

The CDR3 regions of TCR beta were amplified from RNA transcripts. First-round RT-PCR with HTBI primers amplified the TCR CDR3 region. TCRdb re-called the multiplex PCR reads through MiXCR, storing one row per CDR3 protein. The sample yields hundreds of thousands of distinct CDR3 sequences, approximately 25% seen once. The genes are TRBV5-1 and TRBJ1-2; the match to TRBD1 covers 8 bases. The specimen sequenced was blood. The source of this sequence is a woman aged 25 to 39 with Graves' ophthalmopathy. The CDR3: CASSLEAGGEYGYTF. Written as DNA, the CDR3 is TGCGCCAGCAGCTTGGAGGCAGGGGGCGAATATGGCTACACCTTC.